This TCR beta chain derives from a study of T cells in Graves' hyperthyroidism and ophthalmopathy (dated by TCRdb to about 2019). About the study as a whole: Peripheral blood samples were taken at initial diagnosis, before any treatment was given. To identify TCR V-J signatures that set the groups apart, the researchers used a discovery cohort of 100 patients, made up of 40 to 45 with Graves' ophthalmopathy and 57 with stable Graves' hyperthyroidism. Prospective prediction of ophthalmopathy was tested in an independent validation cohort of fewer than 20 hyperthyroidism patients and around 16 patients who later progressed to ophthalmopathy. The roughly 91 discovery patients were randomly divided into training and test sets at a 7:3 ratio. Thyroid tissue and blood T-cell repertoires from six or seven Graves' hyperthyroidism patients were also compared in the study. Following sampling, methimazole starting at 30 mg daily was given to hyperthyroidism patients, and high-dose intravenous methylprednisolone was given to ophthalmopathy patients. The paper describes TCR Vbeta CDR3 sequencing of 140 or so peripheral blood samples, made up of 43 ophthalmopathy patients, roughly 72 hyperthyroidism patients and 17 progressor patients. Beyond this particular receptor, the publication reports: In validation, the model predicted progression to ophthalmopathy a median of approximately 6.6 months before onset, with over 60% sensitivity and more than 72% specificity. No statistical method was used to set the sample size in advance, and investigators knew the group allocation. A model built on a 13 V-J signature distinguished ophthalmopathy from stable hyperthyroidism, reaching about 89% sensitivity and 81.08% specificity in cross-validation and 80%/75% in testing. Most expanded thyroid clonotypes (frequency above 0.001) were also found in blood, which suggests that blood repertoires may mirror thyroid immune responses.

Hyperthyroidism patients were newly diagnosed, had a disease duration of under 2 months, and were aged 18 to 65 years. The study excluded patients with uncontrolled infections, other autoimmune diseases, pregnancy or lactation. Diagnoses were established on the basis of clinical symptoms, serum thyroxine and TRAb, thyroid ultrasound, and orbital computed tomography. For progressor patients, blood was drawn at the first diagnosis of hyperthyroidism, before any ophthalmopathy symptoms had appeared. Ficoll-Paque density gradient centrifugation was used to isolate PBMCs from approximately 10 ml of fresh peripheral blood. Progressor patients were first diagnosed with Graves' hyperthyroidism and then developed ophthalmopathy during follow-up. Total RNA was extracted with Trizol reagent, and quality was checked on an Agilent 2100 Bioanalyzer. The germline V gene gives CDR1 as SGHTA and CDR2 as FQGTGA. From the cysteine up to the phenylalanine, the CDR3 has a length of 16 residues. Just CDR3 DNA is preserved here, 48 bases in frame from base 1. The V and J ends are trimmed by 2 bases and 6 bases, leaving 17 bases between them.

The TCR beta CDR3 regions were amplified from the RNA transcripts. The first round of RT-PCR for the TCR CDR3 was performed with the HTBI primer set and the Qiagen OneStep RT-PCR kit. A second multiplex PCR round built the libraries, followed by size selection and purification. The libraries were sequenced on an Illumina HiSeq2000 using paired-end 100 bp reads. The original pipeline was this. SOAPnuke was used to process the raw data, throwing out any read that contained adapters or uncalled bases, had a mean Phred below 15, or lacked an exact constant-primer or identifier match. COPE v1.2.5 was used to merge high-quality paired reads, and clonotypes were defined as unique nucleotide sequences. MiTCR v1.1 was used to align clonotypes to the IMGT TRBV, TRBD and TRBJ reference segments. The analysis was restricted to V-J combinations with a frequency above 0.0001, which together covered 98% to 99.2% of the repertoires. The TCS score was defined as the ratio of F50 (clonal expansion) to E x V (chaos), calculated using BLOSUM62-based TCRdist between CDR3 peptides within each V-J. Welch's t-statistics and random forest reduced around 550 V-J features to 10 to 15, which were used in a naive Bayes classifier (R e1071). The public reads were run again by TCRdb, first through fastp at Q25 and then through MiXCR, and only productive beta chains were kept. Rows with one shared CDR3 protein collapse into an entry with the most common genes and DNA. Here the V and J calls rest on TCRdb's processing, not on the authors' analysis. The sample includes roughly 260,000 distinct CDR3 sequences, with less than 15% observed a single time. The ten largest clones capture 10% to 15% of the sample.

This clonotype was seen at least ten times. The antigen it binds to is not known. No base-level quality is on record; no much larger clone is a single base apart. The sequencing input was blood. The chain uses TRBV7-3 and TRBJ2-1; matching of 6 bases hints at TRBD2 as the D gene. This TCR was recovered from a middle-aged woman with Graves' hyperthyroidism that later progressed to Graves' ophthalmopathy. Read as DNA, the sequence is TGTGCCAGCAGCTTATTTCGGACTATCGCGAGCAATGAGCAGTTCTTC. It is translated as CASSLFRTIASNEQFF. The CDR3, completed at both ends by the reference TRBV7-3 and TRBJ2-1 genes, gives the full variable domain GAGVSQTPSNKVTEKGKYVELRCDPISGHTALYWYRQSLGQGPEFLIYFQGTGAADDSGLPNDRFFAVRPEGSVSTLKIQRTERGDSAVYLCASSLFRTIASNEQFFGPGTRLTVL.